A selection of T cell receptor beta chains follows, all from one sample in a study of blood T cell repertoires in COVID-19. Using immunoSEQ multiplex PCR, the repertoire was profiled, and TCRdb retains in-frame clones only, with some absent. Of 110,000 to 150,000 clones listed, 88% are singletons. Source material: peripheral blood. The receptor set was obtained from a man aged 70 or older with acute or convalescent COVID-19. Each CDR3 is given with its conserved first and last residue.

j_call v_call cdr3_aa
TRBJ2-5 TRBV5-1 CASSLAAWGEETQYF
TRBJ1-6 TRBV3-1/TRBV3-2 CASSRNRANSPLHF
TRBJ1-1 TRBV7-9 CASSLGTANTEAFF
TRBJ2-2 TRBV28 CASSLERLAGRGTGELFF
TRBJ2-3 TRBV5-1 CASSLGTATDTQYF
TRBJ2-7 TRBV5-1 CASSPWTVYEQYF
TRBJ1-2 TRBV5-1 CASTTPGEVPSGYTF
TRBJ2-7 TRBV10-1 CASSESAGRYDEQYF
TRBJ1-1 TRBV6-1 CASSEARWPGGAWGTEAFF
TRBJ2-5 TRBV3-1/TRBV3-2 CASRSLALETQYF
TRBJ1-5 TRBV19 CASSIRGRDNQPQHF
TRBJ2-7 TRBV10-3 CAISEPGLQYF
TRBJ2-1 TRBV11-2 CASSLDRASGSNEQFF
TRBJ2-1 TRBV11-2 CASSLDPSGSSYEQFF